This T cell receptor beta chain emerged from a study of T cells after yellow fever vaccination. Regarding the study as a whole: It was a small share of clonotypes that appeared in both CD4 and CD8 compartments. The study re-detected most primary-vaccination clones after the booster (96% CD4, roughly 90% CD8).

TCRdb redid the calling of the 5' RACE reads with MiXCR, one entry per CDR3 protein. In the table there are 95,000 to 100,000 distinct CDR3 sequences, approximately 6.3% of which are singletons. This clonotype was detected only a few times. Antigen unknown. The ends were cut back, 2 bases at V and 4 bases at J, with 13 bases in the middle. The CDR3 is 15 residues long. This clonotype was sampled from a man between 18 and 29 years old who received the YFV17D yellow fever vaccine. Source: CD8+ T cells sorted from PBMCs, taken 10 days after the yellow fever booster vaccination. The chain recombines TRBV12-3 or TRBV12-4 with TRBJ2-3; D is undetermined. CDR3 loop: CASSLQGVASDTQYF. The CDR3 coding sequence is TGTGCCAGCAGTTTACAAGGTGTCGCATCAGATACGCAGTATTTT.